Given below is one TCR beta chain in context. Its antigen is unidentified. The PCR made use of 60 Vbeta and 13 Jbeta primers. The method was immunoSEQ multiplex PCR; TCRdb's version includes in-frame clones alone and lacks a portion of them. This table has some 110,000 clones, roughly 85% appearing once. Trimming pared 3 bases from V and 7 bases from J, leaving 14 bases between. Germline values: CDR1 SGDLS, CDR2 YYNGEE. CDR3 length equals 14 residues. These data belong to a study of cytomegalovirus exposure and HLA in healthy donors. Study-wide results and caveats: The study flagged some 170 TCR beta chains as cytomegalovirus-associated.

The material sequenced was PBMCs. The TCR was taken from a man aged 55 to 70 in good health and CMV-seropositive. This rearrangement joins TRBV9 to TRBJ2-4; no clear D. The CDR3 DNA reads as TGTGCCAGCAGCGCCCTCGGCGGATCTAACATTCAGTACTTC. Residues: CASSALGGSNIQYF. The full variable domain, rest sourced from reference TRBV9 and TRBJ2-4, is DSGVTQTPKHLITATGQRVTLRCSPRSGDLSVYWYQQSLDQGLQFLIQYYNGEERAKGNILERFSAQQFPDLHSELNLSSLELGDSALYFCASSALGGSNIQYFGAGTRLSVL.